Below are 25 T cell receptor beta chains sequenced from a single sample in a study of shared clonotypes between healthy human individuals. The table came from immunoSEQ multiplex PCR; TCRdb's copy has only in-frame clones and leaves some out. The sample has 450,000 to 500,000 clones, 78% seen once; the top ten hold 12%. Sequencing used PBMCs. Receptors originate from a woman in her thirties or forties in good health. Some clones in this sample may be carry-over from other donors' samples.

J is TRBJ1-3 and V is TRBV12-1. TRBV12-1 is termed a pseudogene. The CDR3 contains 16 residues. In DNA form, the CDR3 reads TGTGCCAGCAGCTTTGAGCCTCCTCATGCTGGAAACACCATATATTTT. This translates into CASSFEPPHAGNTIYF.

In its sample, this clone was seen a few times. The chain links TRBV19 to TRBJ1-2; tentative D call: TRBD1 (6 bases). This CDR3 has 16 amino acids. V gave up 5 bases and J gave up 8 bases, with 24 bases separating them. Germline assignment: CDR1 LNHDA and CDR2 SQIVND (reference sequence). The CDR3 DNA is TGTGCCAGTAGTTCAAGACAGGACGCCACGGCACGGGGCTACACCTTC. Protein: CASSSRQDATARGYTF. Looking up the rest from reference TRBV19 and TRBJ1-2 gives the full variable domain: DGGITQSPKYLFRKEGQNVTLSCEQNLNHDAMYWYRQDPGQGLRLIYYSQIVNDFQKGDIAEGYSVSREKKESFPLTVTSAQKNPTAFYLCASSSRQDATARGYTFGSGTRLTVV.

The CDR3 is CSAFTGSYEQYF. The CDR3 bases are TGCAGCGCCTTTACCGGCAGCTACGAGCAGTACTTC. The V call is TRBV29-1, the J call TRBJ2-7, with D uncertain. Germline V gives CDR1 SQVTM, CDR2 ANQGSEA. The CDR3 consists of 12 residues. V lost 7 bases to trimming and J lost 3 bases, with 13 bases between them.

This clone has a count of ten or more. This same CDR3 is encoded by further DNA sequences in the sample. The V and J genes are TRBV5-1 and TRBJ2-5, with 11 bases that match TRBD2. The CDR3 is 14 residues long. J gave up 6 bases and V 3 bases, and 4 bases lay outside the gene matches. CDR1 and CDR2 from the germline V gene are SGHRS and YFSETQ. CDR3 sequence: CASSSTSGRQTQYF. The CDR3 nucleotides are TGCGCCAGCAGCTCTACTAGCGGGAGACAGACCCAGTACTTC.

As DNA, the CDR3 is TGTGCCAGCAGTTTATGGGGCTCGGGTTGGGGCACAGATACGCAGTATTTT. Amino acids: CASSLWGSGWGTDTQYF. The chain combines TRBV27 with TRBJ2-3, with D possibly being TRBD1 (5 bases). This CDR3 has 17 residues. The germline V gene encodes CDR1 MNHEY and CDR2 SMNVEV (reference sequence). Between the trimmed V and J ends, which lost 1 base and 1 base, there was a span of 15 bases.

The chain couples TRBV12-5 to TRBJ2-3; TRBD2 matches 9 bases. CDR3 length: 17 amino acids. J was trimmed by 1 base and V by 1 base; bases with no gene match: 6. CDR1 is LGHNT, CDR2 FRNRAP, per germline. The CDR3 DNA follows: TGTGCTAGTGGTTTGGGACTAGCGGAGTCTCGCACAGATACGCAGTATTTT. Translation: CASGLGLAESRTDTQYF.

This rearrangement joins TRBV29-1 to TRBJ2-3; possible D gene TRBD2, 6 bases. Germline V gene sequence: CDR1 SQVTM, CDR2 ANQGSEA. CDR3 size: 14 residues. Trimming pared 4 bases from V and 0 bases from J, leaving 11 bases between. This chain's CDR3 is CSVVWGDSTDTQYF. DNA for the CDR3: TGCAGCGTTGTATGGGGGGACAGCACAGATACGCAGTATTTT.

This rearrangement joins TRBV27 to TRBJ1-4; 9 bases are a match to TRBD1. Germline V lookup: CDR1 MNHEY, CDR2 SMNVEV (reference sequence). V lost 9 bases and J lost 1; bases outside the gene matches: 6. This CDR3 region has 15 residues. CDR3 sequence reads: CARIDRGVTNEKLFF. The CDR3 bases are TGTGCCAGGATAGACAGGGGGGTAACTAATGAAAAACTGTTTTTT.

The chain links TRBV6-1 to TRBJ2-7; D is unclear. From germline, CDR1 is MNHNS and CDR2 SASEGT. This CDR3 is 15 amino acids long. Trimming removed 3 bases at V and 0 bases at J, with 12 bases between. The CDR3 reads CASSEMGLSSYEQYF. CDR3 nucleotides: TGTGCCAGCAGTGAGATGGGCCTTAGCTCCTACGAGCAGTACTTC.

This chain joins TRBV10-3 and TRBJ2-5, with 7 bases aligning to TRBD1. J was trimmed by 4 bases and V by 10 bases; bases with no gene match: 12. The CDR3 length is 14 residues. Germline lookup yields CDR1 ENHRY and CDR2 SYGVKD. The CDR3 protein is CATHDRVWGETQYF. The CDR3 nucleotides read TGTGCCACCCACGACAGGGTTTGGGGAGAGACCCAGTACTTC.

In its sample, this clone was seen a few times. The chain recombines TRBV29-1 with TRBJ2-1; TRBD2 aligns across 14 bases. V lost 6 bases, J lost 6 bases, and 7 bases stayed unmatched. CDR1 is SQVTM and CDR2 is ANQGSEA in the germline V gene. The CDR3 extends over 15 amino acids. The CDR3 here is CSVLGTSGRSNEQFF. DNA for the CDR3: TGCAGCGTCCTGGGGACTAGCGGGAGAAGCAATGAGCAGTTCTTC.

The rearrangement joins TRBV2 to TRBJ2-1; 11 bases agree with TRBD2. Germline trimming cut 7 bases from V and 7 bases from J; bases unmatched to any gene: 6. Germline V gene sequence: CDR1 SNHLY, CDR2 FYNNEI. The CDR3 length is 14 residues. CDR3 nucleotide sequence: TGTGCCAGCAATATCCGACTAGCGGGAAATGAGCAGTTCTTC. Translation: CASNIRLAGNEQFF.

The rearrangement links TRBV5-1 to TRBJ2-3; D is unclear. Germline CDR1 SGHRS, CDR2 YFSETQ. This CDR3 contains 15 residues. The ends were cut back, 0 bases at V and 0 bases at J, with 8 bases in the middle. The CDR3 is CASSLVGRSTDTQYF. In DNA form, the CDR3 reads TGCGCCAGCAGCTTGGTGGGCAGGAGCACAGATACGCAGTATTTT.

This chain joins TRBV19 and TRBJ2-1; 11 nucleotides agree with TRBD1. Germline CDR1 and CDR2: LNHDA and SQIVND (reference sequence). CDR3 length: 17 amino acids. With 2 bases clipped from V and 1 base from J, the junction kept 4 bases outside the gene matches. Written as DNA, the CDR3 is TGTGCCAGTAGTATAAGGACAGGGGGCACATCCTACAATGAGCAGTTCTTC. The encoded protein is CASSIRTGGTSYNEQFF.

The rearrangement uses TRBV7-9 and TRBJ2-4; D remains ambiguous. Germline CDR1 and CDR2: SEHNR and FQNEAQ (reference sequence). The CDR3 has 12 residues. Trimming pared 3 bases from V and 6 bases from J, leaving 6 bases between. CDR3 DNA sequence: TGTGCCAGCAGCTTTGACTTAAACATTCAGTACTTC. It codes for CASSFDLNIQYF.

The J gene is TRBJ2-5, the V gene TRBV7-9, with D perhaps matching TRBD2 (6 bases). The CDR3 sequence is 16 residues long. Germline V gene data show CDR1 as SEHNR and CDR2 as FQNEAQ (reference sequence). V lost 5 bases and J 1 base, leaving 17 bases between the germline ends. CDR3 DNA: TGTGCCAGCAGCCCTGCCTCCGCGGGGACCCAAGAGACCCAGTACTTC. Its protein product is CASSPASAGTQETQYF.

The chain links TRBV11-3 to TRBJ2-5; TRBD2 matches at 9 bases. CDR1 is SGHNT, CDR2 YENEEA, per germline. CDR3 length: 16 amino acids. V shed 1 base and J 4 bases; nucleotides not matched to a gene: 7. The CDR3 nucleotides are TGTGCCAGCAGCTTAGGCGTAGCGGGAGTCAGAGAGACCCAGTACTTC. It encodes CASSLGVAGVRETQYF.

This clone was found a few times. J is TRBJ1-2 and V is TRBV14; 7 nucleotides match TRBD1. CDR3 length: 14 amino acids. The germline V gene encodes CDR1 SGHDN and CDR2 FVKESK. V gave up 5 bases and J gave up 7 bases; unmatched junction bases: 10. CDR3 DNA sequence: TGTGCCAGCAGCATGCAGGGGGGCTTAGGTGGCTACACCTTC. This encodes CASSMQGGLGGYTF.

The chain combines TRBV4-1 with TRBJ1-4; D remains ambiguous. This CDR3 region has 15 residues. Germline-derived CDR1 and CDR2 are MGHRA and YSYEKL. Trimming stripped 2 bases from V and 8 bases from J, with 15 bases between. The CDR3 loop is CASSQLSGYGEKLFF. Here the CDR3 DNA reads TGCGCCAGCAGCCAATTATCGGGGTACGGAGAAAAACTGTTTTTT.

The J gene is TRBJ2-1, the V gene TRBV10-3, with D hard to call. The CDR3 loop spans 11 amino acids. Looked up from germline, CDR1 is ENHRY and CDR2 is SYGVKD. CDR3 residues: CANGRRNEQFF. The CDR3 region has the DNA TGTGCAAATGGCCGGCGGAATGAGCAGTTCTTC.

On this clone: This likely reflects a read error, since a far larger clone is one base away. This is likely a read error, given that the CDR3 carries no conserved phenylalanine or tryptophan at its end. The sample contains more than one DNA sequence encoding this CDR3. The chain employs TRBV29-1 and TRBJ1-1; no clear D gene. Trimming stripped 4 bases from V and 7 bases from J, with 19 bases between. The CDR3 loop spans 14 amino acids. Germline CDR1 SQVTM, CDR2 ANQGSEA. The CDR3 region is CSVVLTRGGIEAFS. For the CDR3, the DNA is TGCAGCGTTGTCCTAACCCGGGGTGGGATTGAAGCTTTCTCT.

This chain joins TRBV5-1 and TRBJ1-2, with 9 nucleotides matching TRBD1. Trimming at V came to 4 bases and at J to 6 bases, leaving 4 bases not matched to a gene. The CDR3 totals 13 residues. Per the germline V gene, CDR1 is SGHRS and CDR2 is YFSETQ. Written as DNA, the CDR3 is TGCGCCAGCAGCCCCCGGGACAGGGATGGCTACACCTTC. Translated: CASSPRDRDGYTF.

The chain uses TRBV5-1 and TRBJ2-2; TRBD2 might be the D (5 bases). The CDR3 has 14 residues. V dropped 0 bases and J dropped 3 bases, with 6 bases sitting between them. Looked up from germline, CDR1 is SGHRS and CDR2 is YFSETQ. The CDR3, as DNA: TGCGCCAGCAGCTTGGGACTACACACCGGGGAGCTGTTTTTT. It is translated as CASSLGLHTGELFF. Based on the CDR3 plus reference TRBV5-1 and TRBJ2-2, the full variable domain is KAGVTQTPRYLIKTRGQQVTLSCSPISGHRSVSWYQQTPGQGLQFLFEYFSETQRNKGNFPGRFSGRQFSNSRSEMNVSTLELGDSALYLCASSLGLHTGELFFGEGSRLTVL.

This clone was detected only a few times. This sequence joins TRBV7-2 and TRBJ2-7, with TRBD1 as a possible D gene (5 bases). The CDR3 spans 13 residues. Germline lookup yields CDR1 SGHTA and CDR2 FQGNSA. The V and J ends lost 8 bases and 2 bases respectively, with 13 bases between them. CDR3 sequence (DNA): TGTGCCAGCTCCAACAGGAGCCCCTACGAGCAGTACTTC. It translates to CASSNRSPYEQYF.

The sample holds one count of this clone. In DNA, the CDR3 is TGTGCCAGCAGCTGGGGGGACAGGGTAAACGAGCAGTACTTC. Amino acids: CASSWGDRVNEQYF. The genes are TRBV5-8 and TRBJ2-7; TRBD1 matches 9 bases. The length of the CDR3 is 14 residues. J gave up 5 bases and V 3 bases, and 6 bases lay outside the gene matches. Germline CDR1 SGHTS, CDR2 YDEGEE.